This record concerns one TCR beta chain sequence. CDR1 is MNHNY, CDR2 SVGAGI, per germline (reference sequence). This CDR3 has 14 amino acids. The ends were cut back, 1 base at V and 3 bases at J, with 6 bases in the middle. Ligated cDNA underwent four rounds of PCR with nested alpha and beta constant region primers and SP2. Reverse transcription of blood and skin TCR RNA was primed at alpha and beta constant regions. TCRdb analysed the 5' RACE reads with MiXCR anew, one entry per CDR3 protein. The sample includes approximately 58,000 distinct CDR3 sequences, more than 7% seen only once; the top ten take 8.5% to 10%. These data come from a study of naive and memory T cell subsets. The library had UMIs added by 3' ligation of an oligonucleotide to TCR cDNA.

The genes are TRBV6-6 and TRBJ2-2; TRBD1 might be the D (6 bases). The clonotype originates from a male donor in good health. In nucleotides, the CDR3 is TGTGCCAGCAGTTACTACAGGGACACCGGGGAGCTGTTTTTT. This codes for CASSYYRDTGELFF.